The entry that follows covers one TCR beta chain sequence. Ten or more counts support this clonotype. Its binding antigen is unknown. Base qualities are missing; no much larger clone stands one base away. This specimen belongs to a study of T-cell memory formation after mild COVID-19 (dated by TCRdb to the early 2020s). At the level of the whole study: TCR sequence clusters from the two donors were found to be largely donor specific. T-cell clones expanding and contracting after mild COVID-19 in two donors were tracked by longitudinal TCRalpha and TCRbeta repertoire sequencing. Two young, previously healthy adult volunteers, one female and one male, were included in the cohort.

PBMCs were isolated by Ficoll-Paque density gradient centrifugation. Sequencing was performed on an Illumina NovaSeq 6000. cDNA libraries for TCRalpha and TCRbeta were prepared by 5'RACE using constant-segment primers, with sample barcodes and unique molecular identifiers added. Trizol reagent was used to extract RNA from every sample. Amplification of the libraries took two PCR steps, and the second step added a second sample barcode plus Illumina TruSeq adapters. Libraries were sequenced on an Illumina NovaSeq with 2 x 150 bp paired-end reads. In the authors' own workflow: Reads were demultiplexed and collapsed into UMI-guided consensus sequences with migec v1.2.7. With mixcr v2.1.11, UMI consensuses were aligned to TRA and TRB V and J templates and assembled into clonotypes. Clonotypes were classified as expanded or contracted when called significant by both edgeR and NoisET, with noise models trained on biological replicates. For edgeR calls, a false discovery rate-adjusted p below 0.01 and a log2 fold-change threshold of 1 were applied. As an exploratory analysis of dynamics, max-normalized trajectories of the 1000 most abundant clonotypes were examined by PCA with hierarchical clustering. Separately sequenced CD4+ and CD8+ repertoires were used to assign the CD4 or CD8 phenotype of responding clones. The raw public reads went through TCRdb reprocessing: fastp at Q25, MiXCR clone calling, in-frame beta chains kept. Each CDR3 protein gets just one entry, which takes the most common genes and DNA from the rows behind it. These V and J calls are TCRdb output, not the study's own analysis. This sample is represented by some 450,000 distinct CDR3 sequences; around 20% of them were singletons. Approximately 8.4% of the sample belongs to the ten largest clones.

Paper-wide results and their limitations: Some responding clones were detected in pre-infection memory, suggesting pre-existing cross-reactive memory T cells joined the SARS-CoV-2 response. SARS-CoV-2 specificity was not confirmed for the second-wave clones peaking on day 37. Only a couple of mild cases were covered in the study, and larger cohorts including severe cases with pre-infection samples were considered necessary. From day 15 to 85, contracting clones showed balanced CD4/CD8 phenotypes, whereas a second wave of clones that expanded from day 15 to 37 leaned towards CD4+. Contracting CD4+ clones were found mainly in CM and EM memory subsets, while CD8+ clones were enriched in EMRA.

V loses 1 base at its end and J loses 7 bases; junction bases beyond the gene matches: 2. The CDR3 goes from the cysteine to the phenylalanine over 14 residues. Only the CDR3 DNA is retained, 42 bases long and in frame from the first base. Source material: PBMCs or a T cell subset sorted from them (not recorded which). This TCR was sampled from an adult woman who had mild COVID-19 (a few samples of this study predate the infection). The sample titles of this study are shuffled in the database, so cell type and time point are left out; the donor was told from shared clones. This receptor chain uses TRBV12-3 or TRBV12-4 and TRBJ2-1; 9 of the junction bases match TRBD2. This receptor carries the CDR3 CASSLVLAGNEQFF. The sequenced DNA: TGTGCCAGCAGTTTAGTGCTAGCGGGAAATGAGCAGTTCTTC.